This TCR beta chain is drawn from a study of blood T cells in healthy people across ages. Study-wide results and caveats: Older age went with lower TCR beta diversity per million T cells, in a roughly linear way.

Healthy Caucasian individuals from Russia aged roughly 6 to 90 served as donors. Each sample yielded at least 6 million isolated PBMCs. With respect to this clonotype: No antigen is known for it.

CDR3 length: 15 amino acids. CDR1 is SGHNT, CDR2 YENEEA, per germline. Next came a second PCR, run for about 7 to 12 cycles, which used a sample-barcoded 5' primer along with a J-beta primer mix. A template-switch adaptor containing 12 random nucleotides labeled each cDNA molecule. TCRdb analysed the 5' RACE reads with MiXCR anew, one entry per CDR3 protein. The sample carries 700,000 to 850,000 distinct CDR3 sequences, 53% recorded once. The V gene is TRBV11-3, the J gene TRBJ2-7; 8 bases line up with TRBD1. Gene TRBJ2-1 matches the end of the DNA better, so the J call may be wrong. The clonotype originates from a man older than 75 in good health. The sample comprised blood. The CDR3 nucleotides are TGTGCCAGCAGCCTCCGGGCAGGGGGCTTCCATGAGCAGTTCTTC. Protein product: CASSLRAGGFHEQFF.